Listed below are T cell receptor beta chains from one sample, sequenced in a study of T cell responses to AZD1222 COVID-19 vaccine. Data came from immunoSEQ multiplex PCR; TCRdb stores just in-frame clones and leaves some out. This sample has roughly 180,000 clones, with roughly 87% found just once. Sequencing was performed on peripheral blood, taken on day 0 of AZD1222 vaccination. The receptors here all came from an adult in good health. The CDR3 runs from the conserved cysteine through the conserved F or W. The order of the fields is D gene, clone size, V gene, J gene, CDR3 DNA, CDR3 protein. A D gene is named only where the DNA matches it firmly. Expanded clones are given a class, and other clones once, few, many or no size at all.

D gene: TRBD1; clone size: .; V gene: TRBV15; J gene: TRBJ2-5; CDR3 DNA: TGTGCCACCAGCAGGCTTCGGGACAGGTGGGGAGAGACCCAGTACTTC; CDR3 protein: CATSRLRDRWGETQYF
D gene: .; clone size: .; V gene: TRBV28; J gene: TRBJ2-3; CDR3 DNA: TGTGCCAGCAGTTTATCAGACACAGATACGCAGTATTTT; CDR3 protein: CASSLSDTDTQYF
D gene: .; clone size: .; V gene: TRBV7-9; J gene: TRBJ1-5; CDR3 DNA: TGTGCCAGCAGCTTAGCGTCGGGGGCCGATAGCAATCAGCCCCAGCATTTT; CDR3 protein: CASSLASGADSNQPQHF
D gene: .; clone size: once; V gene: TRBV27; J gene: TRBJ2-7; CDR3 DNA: TGTGCCAGCAGTTTTTTCCAGGGCGAGCAGTACTTC; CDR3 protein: CASSFFQGEQYF
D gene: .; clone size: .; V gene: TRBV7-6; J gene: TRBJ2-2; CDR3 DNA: TGTGCCAGCAGCTTAGTTGGGGGGCGGAACACCGGGGAGCTGTTTTTT; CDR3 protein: CASSLVGGRNTGELFF
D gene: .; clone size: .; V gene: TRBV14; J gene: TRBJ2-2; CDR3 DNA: TGTGCCAGCAGCCAAGGCGGCAGGGGAAACACCGGGGAGCTGTTTTTT; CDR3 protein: CASSQGGRGNTGELFF
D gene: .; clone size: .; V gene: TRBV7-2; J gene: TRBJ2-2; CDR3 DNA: TGTGCCAGCAGCTCGACCGGGCGGGCGAACACCGGGGAGCTGTTTTTT; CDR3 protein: CASSSTGRANTGELFF
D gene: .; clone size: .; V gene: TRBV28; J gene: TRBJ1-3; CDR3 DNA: TGTGCCATCGTAACCCCTAGCACCATATATTTT; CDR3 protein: CAIVTPSTIYF
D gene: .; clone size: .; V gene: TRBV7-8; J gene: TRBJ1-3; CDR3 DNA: TGTGCCAGCAGCTCCCCCCGTCTGAGGGCCTTCTCTGGAAACACCATATATTTT; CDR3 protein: CASSSPRLRAFSGNTIYF
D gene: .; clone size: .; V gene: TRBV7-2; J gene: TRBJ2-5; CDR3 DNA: TGTGCCAGCAGCTTAGCGCTTCGTAGGGAGACCCAGTACTTC; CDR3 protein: CASSLALRRETQYF
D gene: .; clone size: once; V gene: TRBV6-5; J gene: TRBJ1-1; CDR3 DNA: TGTGCCAGCAGCGACCAGAGGGAGGTGAACACTGAAGCTTTCTTT; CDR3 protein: CASSDQREVNTEAFF
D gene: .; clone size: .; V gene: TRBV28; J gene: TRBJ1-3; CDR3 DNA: TGTGCCAGCAGTTTTCGGGGGGCGTTGGGAAACACCATATATTTT; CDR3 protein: CASSFRGALGNTIYF
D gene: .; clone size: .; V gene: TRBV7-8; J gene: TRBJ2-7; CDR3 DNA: TGTGCCAGCAGCTTAGCTCCGGGTGGGCCCTACGAGCAGTACTTC; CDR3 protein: CASSLAPGGPYEQYF
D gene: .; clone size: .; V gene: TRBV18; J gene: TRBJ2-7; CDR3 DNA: TGTGCCAGCTCACCACTAAGCGATAGCTACGAGCAGTACTTC; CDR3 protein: CASSPLSDSYEQYF
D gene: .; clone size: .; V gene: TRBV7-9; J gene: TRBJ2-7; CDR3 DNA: TGTGCCAGCAGCTCGCTTGAGGGTATGAACGAGCAGTACTTC; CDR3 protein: CASSSLEGMNEQYF
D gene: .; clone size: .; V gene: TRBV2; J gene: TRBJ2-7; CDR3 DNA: TGTGCCAGCAGCGCACAGTCCTACGAGCAGTACTTC; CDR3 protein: CASSAQSYEQYF